This TCR beta chain appears in the sequencing data of a study of T cell changes during pregnancy in multiple sclerosis. The length of the CDR3 is 12 residues. The ends were cut back, 3 bases at V and 5 bases at J, with 4 bases in the middle. From germline, CDR1 is SGHTA and CDR2 FQGTGA. Libraries were prepared by immunoSEQ multiplex PCR; TCRdb keeps only in-frame clonotypes and omits some of them. The sample has about 84,000 clones, 85% to 95% seen once; the top ten hold 2.5%. The source was peripheral blood, collected in the third trimester of pregnancy. The V and J genes are TRBV7-3 and TRBJ2-2, with no clear D. This receptor was identified in a female donor with multiple sclerosis, enrolled in a pregnancy study. CDR3 bases: TGTGCCAGCAGCTTTTCGACCGGGGAGCTGTTTTTT. Residues: CASSFSTGELFF.